Shown below are 15 T cell receptor beta chains from a single sample sequenced in a study of blood T cell repertoires in COVID-19. The method was immunoSEQ multiplex PCR; TCRdb's version includes in-frame clones alone and lacks a portion of them. Of about 140,000 clones listed, about 85% are singletons. Sequenced input: peripheral blood. The receptors come from a human donor with acute or convalescent COVID-19. The donor label of this sample is uncertain.

V usage is TRBV10-3 and J usage is TRBJ2-3, with TRBD2 identical over 7 bases. CDR3 length: 14 residues. V was clipped by 9 bases and J by 2 bases; unmatched bases: 8. The germline CDR1 and CDR2 sequences are ENHRY and SYGVKD. DNA for the CDR3: TGTGCCATACAAACCGGGACTAACACAGATACGCAGTATTTT. Translated: CAIQTGTNTDTQYF.

This chain joins TRBV27 and TRBJ1-1, with 7 bases aligning to TRBD1. V lost 6 bases, J lost 0 bases, and 4 bases stayed unmatched. CDR3 size: 14 residues. Germline CDR1 and CDR2: MNHEY and SMNVEV (reference sequence). The CDR3 nucleotides read TGTGCCAGCAGCTGGGACAGCATGAACACTGAAGCTTTCTTT. Its protein is CASSWDSMNTEAFF.

This rearrangement joins TRBV7-2 to TRBJ1-2; TRBD1 is a possible D gene (6 bases). In germline, CDR1 is SGHTA, CDR2 FQGNSA. The CDR3 runs 14 residues. Trimming left V 5 bases short and J 7 bases short, with 17 bases between. The CDR3 DNA follows: TGTGCCAGCAGCATATACAGGGAAGGAGGTGGCTACACCTTC. Its protein is CASSIYREGGGYTF.

The chain carries TRBV2 and TRBJ2-7, with 10 bases that match TRBD2. Trimming took 6 bases from V and 4 from J; bases not matched to a gene: 0. This CDR3 has 12 residues. Germline CDR1 is SNHLY and CDR2 is FYNNEI. In nucleotides, the CDR3 is TGTGCCAGCAGACTAGCGGGGTACGAGCAGTACGTC. Protein product: CASRLAGYEQYV.

This clone was found once. An end of the junction differs from the germline gene, which may be a read error. V and J are TRBV7-3 and TRBJ2-2, with D tentatively TRBD2 (5 bases). Per germline, CDR1 SGHTA and CDR2 FQGTGA. The CDR3 extends over 13 amino acids. The CDR3 sequence is CANSFNPTGELFF. CDR3 nucleotide sequence: TGTGCCAACAGCTTCAACCCCACCGGGGAACTGTTTTTT.

This sequence joins TRBV4-2 and TRBJ1-1; 7 bases map to TRBD1. Germline V gene data show CDR1 as LGHNA and CDR2 as YNFKEQ. The ends lost 4 bases at V and 4 bases at J; junction bases unmatched: 12. The CDR3 runs to 16 residues. CDR3 nucleotide sequence: TGTGCCAGCAGCCTCAACCCAAAGGGGGCTGTCACTGAAGCTTTCTTT. It specifies CASSLNPKGAVTEAFF.

This clone appeared a few times. V and J are TRBV6-5 and TRBJ2-7; possibly TRBD1 for D (6 bases). The CDR3 is made up of 13 amino acids. Trimming took off 0 bases at V and 4 bases at J, with 7 bases between the two ends. CDR1 and CDR2 from the germline V gene are MNHEY and SVGAGI. The CDR3 loop reads CASSYSQGYEQYV. The CDR3 DNA reads as TGTGCCAGCAGTTACTCACAGGGTTACGAGCAGTACGTC.

V usage is TRBV3-1 (or the pseudogene TRBV3-2) and J usage is TRBJ2-5; TRBD2 aligns across 15 bases. Germline V lookup: CDR1 LGHDT, CDR2 YNNKEL (reference sequence). V was clipped by 2 bases and J by 4 bases; unmatched bases: 5. There are 17 residues in the CDR3. CDR3 coding DNA: TGTGCCAGCAGCCAACATGGACTAGCGGGAGGGCCAGAGACCCAGTACTTC. Its protein is CASSQHGLAGGPETQYF.

This chain connects TRBV4-1 to TRBJ1-2; D gene ambiguous. Germline V gene data show CDR1 as MGHRA and CDR2 as YSYEKL. The CDR3 length is 13 residues. Trimming shortened V by 4 bases and J by 3 bases, and 9 bases separated the two germline ends. The CDR3, as DNA: TGCGCCAGCAGCCTACTCTTGGACTATGGCTACACCTTC. It is translated as CASSLLLDYGYTF.

J is TRBJ1-5 and V is TRBV19; D perhaps matches TRBD1 (5 bases). With 5 bases removed from V and 6 bases from J, the gap between germline ends came to 11 bases. CDR3 length equals 13 residues. Germline lookup yields CDR1 LNHDA and CDR2 SQIVND (reference sequence). Here the CDR3 DNA reads TGTGCCAGTAGTTACATAACAGGTCAGCCCCAGCATTTT. This codes for CASSYITGQPQHF.

This chain joins TRBV3-1 (or the pseudogene TRBV3-2) and TRBJ2-3; possibly TRBD1 for D (6 bases). Deletions cut 2 bases from V and 3 bases from J, with 9 bases between. The length of the CDR3 is 14 residues. Per germline, CDR1 LGHDT and CDR2 YNNKEL (reference sequence). For the CDR3, the DNA is TGTGCCAGCAGCCAACACAGGGTAACAGATACGCAGTATTTT. Amino acids: CASSQHRVTDTQYF.

This clone was observed a handful of times. The rearrangement links TRBV3-1 (or the pseudogene TRBV3-2) to TRBJ1-6; D call uncertain. With 1 base removed from V and 6 bases from J, the gap between germline ends came to 7 bases. Germline assignment: CDR1 LGHDT and CDR2 YNNKEL (reference sequence). CDR3 length: 14 amino acids. The DNA for the CDR3 is TGTGCCAGCAGCCAAGCGCAGATTAATTCACCCCTCCACTTT. It encodes CASSQAQINSPLHF.

This clone has only a few counts. The chain is built from TRBV5-4 and TRBJ2-7; TRBD2 might be the D (5 bases). The length of the CDR3 is 15 residues. Looked up from germline, CDR1 is SGHNT and CDR2 is YYREEE (reference sequence). V was clipped by 1 base and J by 4 bases, with 15 bases between them. DNA of the CDR3: TGTGCCAGCAGCTTGTGGACGGGGTTCGTGTACGAGCAGTACTTC. Translating it yields CASSLWTGFVYEQYF.

The V and J genes are TRBV27 and TRBJ1-1; D may be TRBD1 (6 bases). CDR1 MNHEY and CDR2 SMNVEV come from the germline V gene (reference sequence). V was clipped by 2 bases and J by 2 bases, with 9 bases between them. The CDR3 length is 14 residues. As DNA, the CDR3 is TGTGCCAGCAGTTTAGTGGACAGCAACACTGAAGCTTTCTTT. Translated: CASSLVDSNTEAFF.

The chain uses TRBV19 and TRBJ1-3; a possible D gene is TRBD1 (6 bases). V shed 3 bases and J shed 0 bases, with 12 bases lying between them. There are 16 residues in the CDR3. The germline CDR1 and CDR2 sequences are LNHDA and SQIVND (reference sequence). CDR3 loop: CASSIGQGSSGNTIYF. CDR3 sequence (DNA): TGTGCCAGTAGTATCGGCCAGGGGAGCTCTGGAAACACCATATATTTT.